These 26 T cell receptor beta chains share one sample of origin, sequenced in a study of T-cell reconstitution after alpha-beta-depleted transplantation in children. For TCRbeta, the library was prepared with unique molecular identifiers. TCRdb recomputed calls from the PCR reads with MiXCR, one row per CDR3 protein. This sample has fewer than 700,000 distinct CDR3 sequences; 13% occur once, and the top ten carry 2% to 2.5%. The sample here was PBMCs, mostly from graft donor cells, taken 360 days after TCRalphabeta/CD19-depleted stem cell transplant. Receptor source: a male patient between 10 and 17 years old who had a stem cell transplant for acute myeloid leukemia, so the T cells may come from the graft donor.

This clonotype was seen many times. The V call is TRBV12-3 or TRBV12-4, the J call TRBJ2-4, with 8 bases that match TRBD1. The trim removed 6 bases at V and 1 base at J, leaving 14 bases unmatched. There are 18 residues in the CDR3. The CDR3 here is CASRSTGARNRAKNIQYF. CDR3 DNA sequence: TGTGCCAGCAGATCGACAGGGGCTCGCAACAGGGCCAAAAACATTCAGTACTTC.

The chain carries TRBV27 and TRBJ2-7; unclear D gene. Germline CDR1 reads MNHEY; CDR2 reads SMNVEV (reference sequence). Trimming shortened V by 8 bases and J by 1 base, and 12 bases separated the two germline ends. The CDR3 has 13 residues. In DNA form, the CDR3 reads TGTGCCAGCTCTCCACATGGGTCCTACGAGCAGTACTTC. Translating gives CASSPHGSYEQYF.

In this sample, this clonotype turned up a few times. This rearrangement joins TRBV20-1 to TRBJ2-1; D is possibly TRBD2 (7 bases). Germline V lookup: CDR1 DFQATT, CDR2 SNEGSKA (reference sequence). V gave up 1 base and J gave up 3 bases, with 13 bases separating them. This CDR3 comprises 15 residues. CDR3 DNA: TGCAGTGCTAGAGTAGGGGGGGCCCTCTACAATGAGCAGTTCTTC. It yields the protein CSARVGGALYNEQFF.

This clonotype was seen ten or more times. This chain connects TRBV28 to TRBJ2-5, with 8 bases aligning to TRBD1. Germline CDR1 MDHEN, CDR2 SYDVKM. This CDR3 contains 15 residues. Trimming cost V 4 bases and J 5 bases; bases outside gene matches: 9. Written as DNA, the CDR3 is TGTGCCAGCAGTTACCAGACAGGGGCTGGGGAGACCCAGTACTTC. This encodes CASSYQTGAGETQYF.

The chain recombines TRBV6-2 or TRBV6-3 with TRBJ2-1; 8 nucleotides agree with TRBD2. The CDR3 covers 18 residues. V shed 4 bases, J shed 2 bases, and the junction held 13 bases outside the gene matches. Germline V gene data show CDR1 as MNHEY and CDR2 as SVGEGT. CDR3 region: CASSSQTITSGPYNEQFF. DNA for the CDR3: TGTGCCAGCAGTTCCCAAACTATAACTAGCGGACCCTACAATGAGCAGTTCTTC.

This clonotype was detected many times. The rearrangement uses TRBV29-1 and TRBJ2-1, with TRBD2 identical over 11 bases. V shed 2 bases, J shed 8 bases, and the junction held 11 bases outside the gene matches. Germline V gene sequence: CDR1 SQVTM, CDR2 ANQGSEA. This CDR3 is 16 amino acids long. CDR3 sequence: CSVEPTLAGGSDEQFF. As DNA, the CDR3 is TGCAGCGTTGAACCTACCCTAGCGGGAGGATCCGATGAGCAGTTCTTC.

This clonotype was seen many times. CDR3 loop: CASSLAGATQETQYF. Here the CDR3 DNA reads TGTGCCAGCAGTCTCGCAGGGGCCACCCAAGAGACCCAGTACTTC. The chain combines TRBV7-8 with TRBJ2-5; TRBD1 might be the D (6 bases). The length of the CDR3 is 15 residues. Germline assignment: CDR1 SGHVS and CDR2 FQNEAQ. The V end lost 6 bases, the J end lost 1 base, and 15 bases lay between the germline ends. The whole variable domain, filled in from reference TRBV7-8 and TRBJ2-5, reads GAGVSQSPRYKVAKRGQDVALRCDPISGHVSLFWYQQALGQGPEFLTYFQNEAQLDKSGLPSDRFFAERPEGSVSTLKIQRTQQEDSAVYLCASSLAGATQETQYFGPGTRLLVL.

This CDR3 is CSAIKGGDQPQHF. CDR3 DNA: TGCAGTGCTATAAAGGGAGGAGATCAGCCCCAGCATTTT. The chain combines TRBV20-1 with TRBJ1-5; D is uncertain. V shed 4 bases and J shed 5 bases, with 12 bases lying between them. The CDR3 is made up of 13 amino acids. Germline values: CDR1 DFQATT, CDR2 SNEGSKA (reference sequence).

The rearrangement joins TRBV6-1 to TRBJ2-1, with 7 bases lining up with TRBD2. In germline, CDR1 is MNHNS, CDR2 SASEGT. V lost 6 bases, J lost 4 bases, and 9 bases stayed unmatched. The CDR3 covers 15 residues. CDR3 amino acids: CASSPSAGMYNEQFF. For the CDR3, the DNA is TGTGCCAGCAGCCCCTCAGCGGGAATGTACAATGAGCAGTTCTTC.

This chain uses TRBV28 with TRBJ1-5; a weak D match, TRBD1 (6 bases). The CDR3 length is 15 residues. The germline CDR1 and CDR2 sequences are MDHEN and SYDVKM. V was clipped by 7 bases and J by 0 bases, with 13 bases between them. CDR3 in DNA: TGTGCCAGCATGGACAGCTTCTATAGCAATCAGCCCCAGCATTTT. Protein product: CASMDSFYSNQPQHF.

This clonotype has just a few counts. V gene TRBV20-1 combines with J gene TRBJ2-7; 9 positions agree with TRBD1. The CDR3 runs to 19 residues. Germline values: CDR1 DFQATT, CDR2 SNEGSKA (reference sequence). The J segment lost 2 bases and the V segment lost 0 bases, leaving 17 bases of the junction unmatched. CDR3 amino acids: CSAREGGTGRQEFPYEQYF. Here the CDR3 DNA reads TGCAGTGCTAGAGAAGGTGGGACAGGGAGACAGGAATTTCCCTACGAGCAGTACTTC.

This clonotype has just a few counts. CDR3 sequence (DNA): TGCAGCGTTGAACCCCGGCAGGATGAGCAGTTCTTC. Translated, it gives CSVEPRQDEQFF. V gene TRBV29-1 combines with J gene TRBJ2-1, with D uncertain. This CDR3 has 12 amino acids. Trimming cost V 2 bases and J 8 bases, with 10 bases left between them. Germline CDR1 and CDR2: SQVTM and ANQGSEA.

The DNA for the CDR3 is TGCGCCAGCAGCTTTTCTGTGACAACCACCGGGGAGCTGTTTTTT. Protein sequence: CASSFSVTTTGELFF. The chain employs TRBV5-1 and TRBJ2-2; no clear D gene. The CDR3 loop spans 15 amino acids. Germline CDR1 and CDR2: SGHRS and YFSETQ. V lost 2 bases and J 4 bases, leaving 12 bases between the germline ends. Full variable domain (rest looked up from reference TRBV5-1 and TRBJ2-2): KAGVTQTPRYLIKTRGQQVTLSCSPISGHRSVSWYQQTPGQGLQFLFEYFSETQRNKGNFPGRFSGRQFSNSRSEMNVSTLELGDSALYLCASSFSVTTTGELFFGEGSRLTVL.

The chain has TRBV5-6 and TRBJ2-7; 10 bases agree with TRBD2. Germline CDR1 reads SGHDT; CDR2 reads YYEEEE. Trimming cost V 0 bases and J 1 base; bases outside gene matches: 7. The CDR3 is 17 amino acids. The CDR3 nucleotides read TGTGCCAGCAGCTTGGGGGCCACTAGCGGGACATCCTACGAGCAGTACTTC. It is translated as CASSLGATSGTSYEQYF.

This clonotype was seen ten or more times. The chain joins TRBV12-5 to TRBJ2-1; 12 nucleotides match TRBD2. The CDR3 sequence is 17 residues long. Germline V lookup: CDR1 LGHNT, CDR2 FRNRAP. V shed 1 base, J shed 6 bases, and the junction held 7 bases outside the gene matches. The CDR3 sequence is CASGLAASSGRANEQFF. The CDR3 DNA follows: TGTGCTAGTGGTTTGGCCGCCTCTAGCGGGAGGGCCAATGAGCAGTTCTTC.

This clonotype occurred many times. This sequence joins TRBV9 and TRBJ2-7; TRBD1 agrees at 10 bases. Germline-derived CDR1 and CDR2 are SGDLS and YYNGEE. The CDR3 is 16 residues long. V lost 0 bases, J lost 4 bases, and 7 bases stayed unmatched. CDR3 bases: TGTGCCAGCAGCGTAGCGGCGGGACAGGGGCATTACGAGCAGTACTTC. Translating gives CASSVAAGQGHYEQYF.

The rearrangement joins TRBV6-5 to TRBJ2-3; TRBD1 aligns across 7 bases. The germline V gene has CDR1 MNHEY and CDR2 SVGAGI. CDR3 size: 16 residues. V lost 0 bases to trimming and J lost 3 bases; unmatched junction nucleotides: 6. CDR3 bases: TGTGCCAGCAGTTACTCTGGCAGGGGGAGTACAGATACGCAGTATTTT. Its protein is CASSYSGRGSTDTQYF.

This clonotype was seen a handful of times. The chain carries TRBV7-9 and TRBJ2-3, with 10 bases matching TRBD1. The CDR3 runs 15 residues. CDR1 and CDR2 from the germline V gene are SEHNR and FQNEAQ (reference sequence). V lost 5 bases and J lost 4; bases outside the gene matches: 6. The CDR3 is CASSGDRGNADTQYF. The CDR3 bases are TGTGCCAGCAGCGGGGACAGGGGTAACGCAGATACGCAGTATTTT.

The sample holds a few counts of this clonotype. The gene calls are TRBV20-1 and TRBJ2-5, with 7 bases that match TRBD1. Germline V lookup: CDR1 DFQATT, CDR2 SNEGSKA (reference sequence). J was trimmed by 1 base and V by 3 bases; bases with no gene match: 8. The CDR3 contains 15 residues. CDR3 nucleotide sequence: TGCAGTGCTAGTCTGTACAGGGGTCTCCAAGAGACCCAGTACTTC. Translating gives CSASLYRGLQETQYF.

The chain employs TRBV19 and TRBJ2-7; perhaps TRBD2 as D (6 bases). V lost 5 bases to trimming and J lost 1 base, with 18 bases between them. This CDR3 has 16 amino acids. Germline values: CDR1 LNHDA, CDR2 SQIVND (reference sequence). The CDR3: CASSPGPRGGSYEQYF. The CDR3, as DNA: TGTGCCAGTAGTCCGGGACCTCGGGGAGGATCCTACGAGCAGTACTTC.

In its sample, this clonotype was seen many times. The chain combines TRBV12-3 or TRBV12-4 with TRBJ2-1; 9 bases align to TRBD1. The CDR3 length is 16 residues. J lost 6 bases, V lost 7 bases, and 13 bases had no gene match. This CDR3 is CASIGIQGAWSNEQFF. The DNA for the CDR3 is TGTGCCAGCATCGGAATACAGGGGGCCTGGTCCAATGAGCAGTTCTTC.

The sample holds a few counts of this clonotype. The chain uses TRBV27 and TRBJ2-3, with TRBD2 matching over 8 bases. V shed 0 bases and J 1 base; nucleotides not matched to a gene: 12. Per the germline V gene, CDR1 is MNHEY and CDR2 is SMNVEV (reference sequence). There are 19 residues in the CDR3. The CDR3 region is CASSLSTLAGWDGTDTQYF. Written as DNA, the CDR3 is TGTGCCAGCAGTTTATCGACCCTAGCGGGTTGGGACGGCACAGATACGCAGTATTTT.

The chain recombines TRBV14 with TRBJ2-3; 7 bases are shared with TRBD1. Per germline, CDR1 SGHDN and CDR2 FVKESK. V lost 4 bases, J lost 2 bases, and 6 bases stayed unmatched. CDR3 length: 15 residues. In nucleotides, the CDR3 is TGTGCCAGCAGCCCCCGACAGGGAAACACAGATACGCAGTATTTT. Residues: CASSPRQGNTDTQYF.

The rearrangement uses TRBV3-1 and TRBJ2-1, with TRBD2 matching 7 bases. V lost 3 bases, J lost 5 bases, and 7 bases stayed unmatched. CDR3 size: 15 residues. CDR1 and CDR2 (germline): LGHDT, YNNKEL (reference sequence). The CDR3 here is CASSQRDGRNNEQFF. CDR3 in DNA: TGTGCCAGCAGCCAGCGTGACGGGAGGAACAATGAGCAGTTCTTC.

V gene TRBV7-8 combines with J gene TRBJ2-3; 11 bases line up with TRBD2. This CDR3 has 15 amino acids. Germline trimming cut 3 bases from V and 5 bases from J; bases unmatched to any gene: 4. Germline-derived CDR1 and CDR2 are SGHVS and FQNEAQ. This CDR3 is CASSFTSGRGDTQYF. CDR3 nucleotides: TGTGCCAGCAGCTTTACTAGCGGGAGAGGAGATACGCAGTATTTT.

This clonotype was seen only a few times. V gene TRBV2 combines with J gene TRBJ2-7; D is undetermined. The CDR3 loop spans 16 amino acids. Trimming stripped 8 bases from V and 0 bases from J, with 20 bases between. CDR1 SNHLY and CDR2 FYNNEI come from the germline V gene. This CDR3 reads CASDGTVAKPSYEQYF. In nucleotides, the CDR3 is TGTGCCAGCGACGGTACTGTGGCGAAACCCTCCTACGAGCAGTACTTC. The full variable domain, rest sourced from reference TRBV2 and TRBJ2-7, is EPEVTQTPSHQVTQMGQEVILRCVPISNHLYFYWYRQILGQKVEFLVSFYNNEISEKSEIFDDQFSVERPDGSNFTLKIRSTKLEDSAMYFCASDGTVAKPSYEQYFGPGTRLTVT.